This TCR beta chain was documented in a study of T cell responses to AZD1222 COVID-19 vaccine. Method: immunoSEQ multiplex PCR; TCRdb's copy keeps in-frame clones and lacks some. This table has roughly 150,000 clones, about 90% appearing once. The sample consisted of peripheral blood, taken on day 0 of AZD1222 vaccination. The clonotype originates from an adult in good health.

The CDR3 loop is CASSIHGPYNEQFF. CDR3 coding DNA: TGTGCCAGTAGTATCCACGGGCCCTACAATGAGCAGTTCTTC. This sequence joins TRBV19 and TRBJ2-1; D gene uncertain. The CDR3 spans 14 residues. Germline V lookup: CDR1 LNHDA, CDR2 SQIVND (reference sequence). The V gene lost 3 bases and the J gene lost 2 bases, with 8 bases spanning the gap. The full variable domain, rest sourced from reference TRBV19 and TRBJ2-1, is DGGITQSPKYLFRKEGQNVTLSCEQNLNHDAMYWYRQDPGQGLRLIYYSQIVNDFQKGDIAEGYSVSREKKESFPLTVTSAQKNPTAFYLCASSIHGPYNEQFFGPGTRLTVL.